This TCR beta chain is drawn from a study of shared clonotypes between healthy human individuals. General observations from the study: Sequencing depth was a factor that was expected to affect clonotype sharing among donors. Compared with clonotypes that all four donors shared, non-shared clonotypes had lower generation probabilities.

Turning to this clone: Its target is unknown.

A deep-level run was used for the assay. Some clones are missing from TCRdb's copy, which holds only in-frame ones; the method was immunoSEQ multiplex PCR. The table lists a few million clones, just over 90% of them singletons. Trimming took 8 bases from V and 0 from J, leaving 8 bases between them. Germline V gene lookup returns CDR1 MNHNS and CDR2 SASEGT. This CDR3 is 13 amino acids long. The chain links TRBV6-1 to TRBJ1-5; tentative D call: TRBD1 (6 bases). The TCR originated in a man aged 18-30 years in good health. The sequenced sample consisted of naive CD4+ T cells sorted from blood. Described subset: CD45RA+ positively selected. The CDR3 bases are TGTGCCAGCCAAGGGGGTAGCAATCAGCCCCAGCATTTT. Residues: CASQGGSNQPQHF.